These 17 T cell receptor beta chains came from one sample sequenced in a study of human T cells and chemical hapten exposure. MiXCR, run by TCRdb on the RACE reads, gives a single entry per CDR3 protein. The sample has under 300,000 distinct CDR3 sequences, about 8.1% seen once. Time point in this sample: pre-sensitization, week 0. The treatment was: therapeutic diphenylcyclopropenone sensitization with weekly scalp DPC. This material consisted of whole blood, taken in connection with sensitization to the hapten diphenylcyclopropenone (DPC). These receptor sequences come from a woman aged 40 to 50 with alopecia areata. Some clones in this sample may be carry-over from other donors' samples.

The genes are TRBV7-3 and TRBJ1-1; 7 bases map to TRBD1. This CDR3 has 13 amino acids. V was clipped by 6 bases and J by 4 bases; unmatched bases: 5. The germline V gene has CDR1 SGHTA and CDR2 FQGTGA. The CDR3 DNA follows: TGTGCCAGCAGTACATCAGGGGGCACTGAAGCTTTCTTT. The encoded protein is CASSTSGGTEAFF.

This clonotype was counted between two and nine times. The genes are TRBV4-1 and TRBJ1-5, with no clear D. V was cut by 0 bases and J by 7 bases, with 16 bases left in between. Germline V CDR1 and CDR2: MGHRA, YSYEKL. The CDR3 consists of 16 residues. CDR3 region: CASSQDAGPSRQPQHF. CDR3 DNA sequence: TGCGCCAGCAGCCAAGATGCCGGACCCTCCAGACAGCCCCAGCATTTT.

In its sample, this clonotype was seen many times. The chain carries TRBV29-1 and TRBJ2-1; 13 nucleotides align to TRBD2. Per the germline V gene, CDR1 is SQVTM and CDR2 is ANQGSEA. After removal of 4 bases from V and 5 bases from J, the junction contained 17 bases not matched to a gene. CDR3 length equals 19 residues. Here the CDR3 reads CSVGPGTSGRGHRDNEQFF. CDR3 bases: TGCAGCGTTGGCCCCGGAACTAGCGGGAGGGGCCATAGGGACAATGAGCAGTTCTTC.

This clonotype was counted between two and nine times. The V call is TRBV6-2 or TRBV6-3, the J call TRBJ2-6; no firm D call. CDR1 is MNHEY and CDR2 is SVGEGT in the germline V gene. Trimming shortened V by 7 bases and J by 1 base, and 5 bases separated the two germline ends. The CDR3 totals 13 residues. Here the CDR3 reads CASTDSGANVLTF. The CDR3 region has the DNA TGTGCCAGCACCGATTCTGGGGCCAACGTCCTGACTTTC.

The J gene is TRBJ2-1, the V gene TRBV5-5; a possible D gene is TRBD1 (6 bases). The V gene's germline CDR1 is SGHKS and CDR2 YYEKEE (reference sequence). The V gene lost 1 base and the J gene lost 10 bases, with 9 bases spanning the gap. The CDR3 consists of 12 residues. CDR3 sequence (DNA): TGTGCCAGCAGCTTGTGGGGGCGGGAGCAGTTCTTC. Its translation: CASSLWGREQFF.

This clonotype came up a few times. The gene calls are TRBV12-3 or TRBV12-4 and TRBJ1-2; D unclear. The CDR3 contains 11 residues. Between the trimmed V and J ends, which lost 5 bases and 6 bases, there was a span of 7 bases. CDR3 DNA sequence: TGTGCCAGCAGTACTTCTGATGGCTACACCTTC. It specifies CASSTSDGYTF.

The chain has TRBV5-1 and TRBJ1-4; D not resolved. CDR1 and CDR2 (germline): SGHRS, YFSETQ. This CDR3 is built from 14 residues. V shed 4 bases and J shed 4 bases, with 11 bases lying between them. CDR3 bases: TGCGCCAGCAGCGGAGGACGGGGTAATGAAAAACTGTTTTTT. Protein: CASSGGRGNEKLFF.

Regarding this clonotype: Its ends do not fully match the called genes, so a read error is possible. The chain couples TRBV7-2 to TRBJ2-1; 7 nucleotides align to TRBD2. This CDR3 region has 16 residues. Germline V gives CDR1 SGHTA, CDR2 FQGNSA. CDR3 in DNA: TGTGCCAGCAGCTCCCTCGGTGGCGGGAGCTACGATGAGCAGTTCTTC. It yields the protein CASSSLGGGSYDEQFF. The full variable domain, in which reference TRBV7-2 and TRBJ2-1 provide the parts outside the CDR3, is GAGVSQSPSNKVTEKGKDVELRCDPISGHTALYWYRQSLGQGLEFLIYFQGNSAPDKSGLPSDRFSAERTGGSVSTLTIQRTQQEDSAVYLCASSSLGGGSYDEQFFGPGTRLTVL.

The chain couples TRBV7-9 to TRBJ2-7; 7 nucleotides match TRBD1. CDR3 size: 15 residues. CDR1 is SEHNR, CDR2 FQNEAQ, per germline (reference sequence). V gave up 6 bases and J gave up 2 bases; unmatched junction bases: 10. The CDR3 sequence: CASRGTGTAPYEQYF. In DNA form, the CDR3 reads TGTGCCAGCAGGGGAACCGGGACAGCGCCCTACGAGCAGTACTTC.

The chain couples TRBV7-9 to TRBJ2-3; 7 nucleotides line up with TRBD2. The CDR3 is 15 residues long. From germline, CDR1 is SEHNR and CDR2 FQNEAQ (reference sequence). The trim removed 2 bases at V and 2 bases at J, leaving 4 bases unmatched. The CDR3 loop reads CASSLPAGITDTQYF. In DNA form, the CDR3 reads TGTGCCAGCAGCTTACCAGCGGGAATCACAGATACGCAGTATTTT.

This clonotype has more than one count but fewer than ten. The chain couples TRBV13 to TRBJ2-4; 11 positions agree with TRBD1. Germline V CDR1 and CDR2: PRHDT, FYEKMQ (reference sequence). CDR3 length: 16 amino acids. V was clipped by 4 bases and J by 6 bases; unmatched bases: 8. CDR3 sequence: CASSSPTGQGANIQYF. In DNA form, the CDR3 reads TGTGCCAGCAGCTCCCCTACCGGACAGGGGGCAAACATTCAGTACTTC.

This clonotype was seen a few times. The chain uses TRBV4-2 and TRBJ2-3; D uncertain. This CDR3 is built from 17 residues. From germline, CDR1 is LGHNA and CDR2 YNFKEQ. Trimming left V 0 bases short and J 1 base short, with 14 bases between. CDR3 amino acids: CASSQEWVVARTDTQYF. The CDR3 DNA follows: TGTGCCAGCAGCCAAGAATGGGTGGTGGCCCGCACAGATACGCAGTATTTT.

This clonotype was detected only a few times. The genes are TRBV12-3 or TRBV12-4 and TRBJ1-4, with D perhaps matching TRBD1 (6 bases). This CDR3 has 14 residues. V was clipped by 2 bases and J by 6 bases, with 10 bases between them. DNA of the CDR3: TGTGCCAGCAGTTTACAGGGGCCAGATGAAAAACTGTTTTTT. Translating it yields CASSLQGPDEKLFF.

This chain links TRBV3-1 with TRBJ2-3; D could derive from TRBD1 or TRBD2 (7 bases each). With 1 base removed from V and 1 base from J, the gap between germline ends came to 12 bases. The germline gives CDR1 LGHDT, CDR2 YNNKEL (reference sequence). The CDR3 loop spans 16 amino acids. The chain's CDR3 is CASSQGRGRGTDTQYF. For the CDR3, the DNA is TGTGCCAGCAGCCAAGGCAGGGGGAGGGGCACAGATACGCAGTATTTT.

This sequence joins TRBV7-2 and TRBJ1-1; the D is unclear. Germline V CDR1 and CDR2: SGHTA, FQGNSA. Between the trimmed V and J ends, which lost 5 bases and 6 bases, there was a span of 13 bases. This CDR3 spans 13 amino acids. The CDR3 DNA reads as TGTGCCAGCAGCCCCGCCGTAATTCCTGAAGCTTTCTTT. Its translation is CASSPAVIPEAFF.

The chain links TRBV28 to TRBJ2-1, with TRBD2 matching over 7 bases. Trimming took 4 bases from V and 1 from J; bases not matched to a gene: 7. The CDR3 is 16 residues long. Germline V gives CDR1 MDHEN, CDR2 SYDVKM. Written as DNA, the CDR3 is TGTGCCAGCAGTTCGACAACTAGCGAGTCCTACAATGAGCAGTTCTTC. Its translation: CASSSTTSESYNEQFF.

V is TRBV7-9 and J is TRBJ1-1, with D maybe TRBD1 (6 bases). V lost 0 bases to trimming and J lost 1 base, with 15 bases between them. This CDR3 is built from 17 residues. Germline values: CDR1 SEHNR, CDR2 FQNEAQ (reference sequence). The CDR3 bases are TGTGCCAGCAGCTTAGCGGGGGCCGCAGGGGCGAACACTGAAGCTTTCTTT. Translation: CASSLAGAAGANTEAFF. Drawing the rest from reference TRBV7-9 and TRBJ1-1, the complete variable domain is DTGVSQNPRHKITKRGQNVTFRCDPISEHNRLYWYRQTLGQGPEFLTYFQNEAQLEKSRLLSDRFSAERPKGSFSTLEIQRTEQGDSAMYLCASSLAGAAGANTEAFFGQGTRLTVV.